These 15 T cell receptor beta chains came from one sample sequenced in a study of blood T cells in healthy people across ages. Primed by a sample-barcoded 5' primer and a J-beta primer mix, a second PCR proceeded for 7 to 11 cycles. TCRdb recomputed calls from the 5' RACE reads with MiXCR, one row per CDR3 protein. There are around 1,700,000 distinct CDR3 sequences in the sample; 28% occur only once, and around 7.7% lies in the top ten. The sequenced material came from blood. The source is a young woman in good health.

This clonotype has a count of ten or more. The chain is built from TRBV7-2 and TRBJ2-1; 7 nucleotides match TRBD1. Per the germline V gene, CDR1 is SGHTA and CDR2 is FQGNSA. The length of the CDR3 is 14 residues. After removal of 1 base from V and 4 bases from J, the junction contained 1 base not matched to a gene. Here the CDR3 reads CASSLGGQYNEQFF. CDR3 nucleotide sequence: TGTGCCAGCAGCTTAGGGGGACAGTACAATGAGCAGTTCTTC.

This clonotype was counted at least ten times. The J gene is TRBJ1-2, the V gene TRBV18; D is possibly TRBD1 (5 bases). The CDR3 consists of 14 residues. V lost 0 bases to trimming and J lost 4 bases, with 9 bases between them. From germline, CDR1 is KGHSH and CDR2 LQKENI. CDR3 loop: CASSPPGAFYGYTF. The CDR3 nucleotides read TGTGCCAGCTCACCACCAGGGGCCTTCTATGGCTACACCTTC.

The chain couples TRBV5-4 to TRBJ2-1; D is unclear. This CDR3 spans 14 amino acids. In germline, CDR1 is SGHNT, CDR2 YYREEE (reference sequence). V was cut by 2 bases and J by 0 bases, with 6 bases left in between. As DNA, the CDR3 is TGTGCCAGCAGCTTTGGTTTCTCCTACAATGAGCAGTTCTTC. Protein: CASSFGFSYNEQFF. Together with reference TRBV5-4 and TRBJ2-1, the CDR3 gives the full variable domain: ETGVTQSPTHLIKTRGQQVTLRCSSQSGHNTVSWYQQALGQGPQFIFQYYREEENGRGNFPPRFSGLQFPNYSSELNVNALELDDSALYLCASSFGFSYNEQFFGPGTRLTVL.

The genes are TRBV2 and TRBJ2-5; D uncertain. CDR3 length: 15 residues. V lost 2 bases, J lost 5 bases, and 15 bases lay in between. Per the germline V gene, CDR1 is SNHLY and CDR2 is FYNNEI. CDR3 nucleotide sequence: TGTGCCAGCAGTGAAATGTCGGTTTTTGGGGAGACCCAGTACTTC. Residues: CASSEMSVFGETQYF.

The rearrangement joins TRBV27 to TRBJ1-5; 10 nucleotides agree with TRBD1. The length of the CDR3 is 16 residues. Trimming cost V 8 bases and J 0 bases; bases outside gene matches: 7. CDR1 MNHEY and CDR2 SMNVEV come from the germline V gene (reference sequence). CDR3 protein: CASRVRQGASNQPQHF. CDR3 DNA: TGTGCCAGCCGAGTTCGACAGGGGGCTAGCAATCAGCCCCAGCATTTT.

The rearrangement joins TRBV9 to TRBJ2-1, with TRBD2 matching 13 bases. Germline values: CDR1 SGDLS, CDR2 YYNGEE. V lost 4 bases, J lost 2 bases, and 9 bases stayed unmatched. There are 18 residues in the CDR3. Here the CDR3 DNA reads TGTGCCAGCAGCACTAGCGGGAGGGCCCAAGAGGCCTACAATGAGCAGTTCTTC. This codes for CASSTSGRAQEAYNEQFF.

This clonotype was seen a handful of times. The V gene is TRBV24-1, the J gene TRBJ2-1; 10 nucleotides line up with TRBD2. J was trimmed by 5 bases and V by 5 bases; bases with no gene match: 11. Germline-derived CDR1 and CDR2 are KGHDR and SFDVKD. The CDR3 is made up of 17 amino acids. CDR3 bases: TGTGCCACCAGTGGCAAAGCCGGACTAGCGGTTAACAATGAGCAGTTCTTC. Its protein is CATSGKAGLAVNNEQFF.

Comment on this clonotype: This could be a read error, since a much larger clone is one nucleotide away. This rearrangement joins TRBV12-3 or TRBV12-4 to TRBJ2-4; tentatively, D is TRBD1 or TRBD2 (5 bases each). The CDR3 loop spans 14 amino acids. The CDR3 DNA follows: TGTGACAGCAGTCCCCGGGACCCCAAAAACATTCAGTACTTC. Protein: CDSSPRDPKNIQYF.

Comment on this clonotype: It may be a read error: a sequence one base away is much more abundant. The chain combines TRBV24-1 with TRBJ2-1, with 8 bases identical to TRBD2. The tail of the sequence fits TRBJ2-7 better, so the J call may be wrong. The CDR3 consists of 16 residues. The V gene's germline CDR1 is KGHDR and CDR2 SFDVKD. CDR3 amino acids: CATSDSRTSSYNEQYF. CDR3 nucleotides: TGTGCCACCAGTGATTCCAGGACTAGCTCCTACAATGAGCAGTACTTC.

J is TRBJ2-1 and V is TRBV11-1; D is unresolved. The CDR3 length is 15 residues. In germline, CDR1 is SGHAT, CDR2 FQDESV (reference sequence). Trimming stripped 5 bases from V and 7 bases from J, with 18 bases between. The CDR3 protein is CASSPTWARVNEQFF. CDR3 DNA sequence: TGTGCCAGCAGCCCAACGTGGGCGAGAGTGAATGAGCAGTTCTTC.

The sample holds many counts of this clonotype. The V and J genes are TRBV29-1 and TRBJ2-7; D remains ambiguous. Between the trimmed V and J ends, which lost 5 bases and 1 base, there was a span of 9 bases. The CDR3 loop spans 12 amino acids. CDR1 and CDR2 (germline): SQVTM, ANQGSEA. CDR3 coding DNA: TGCAGCGTTCTCCCAGGATCCTACGAGCAGTACTTC. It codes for CSVLPGSYEQYF.

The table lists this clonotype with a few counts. The CDR3 coding sequence is TGTGCCAGCAGCCGGCGGGACAGGGGTAATACGCAGTATTTT. The encoded protein is CASSRRDRGNTQYF. The chain is built from TRBV6-5 and TRBJ2-3; 10 bases fit TRBD1. V lost 6 bases to trimming and J lost 7 bases; unmatched junction nucleotides: 7. Germline V CDR1 and CDR2: MNHEY, SVGAGI. The CDR3 totals 14 residues.

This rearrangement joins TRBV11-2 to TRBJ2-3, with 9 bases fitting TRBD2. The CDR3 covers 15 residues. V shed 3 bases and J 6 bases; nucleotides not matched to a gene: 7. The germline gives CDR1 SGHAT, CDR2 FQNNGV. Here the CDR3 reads CASSFSGGGGDTQYF. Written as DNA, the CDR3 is TGTGCCAGCAGCTTTAGCGGGGGAGGCGGCGATACGCAGTATTTT.

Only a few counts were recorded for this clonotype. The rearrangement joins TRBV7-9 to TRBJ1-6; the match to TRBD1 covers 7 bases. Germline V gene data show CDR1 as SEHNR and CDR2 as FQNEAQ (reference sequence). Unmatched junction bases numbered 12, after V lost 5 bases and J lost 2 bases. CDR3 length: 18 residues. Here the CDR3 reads CASSPGTDAGTYNSPLHF. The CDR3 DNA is TGTGCCAGCAGCCCTGGGACAGACGCTGGCACCTATAATTCACCCCTCCACTTT.

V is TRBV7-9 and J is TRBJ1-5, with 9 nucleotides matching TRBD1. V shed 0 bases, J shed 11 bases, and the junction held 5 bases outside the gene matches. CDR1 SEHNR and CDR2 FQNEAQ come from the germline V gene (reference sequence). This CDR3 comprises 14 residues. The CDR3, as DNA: TGTGCCAGCAGCTTAGCGATACAGGGGGCATCCCAGCATTTT. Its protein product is CASSLAIQGASQHF.